Presented here are 10 T cell receptor beta chains from one specimen sequenced in a study of regulatory T cells in long-lasting Graves disease. Time point meaning: newly diagnosed GD, antithyroid drugs for less than 3 months. Generation of the TCR library employed RNA extracted from PBMCs. Library construction for TCR beta used iRepertoire HTBI primers and Arm-PCR of CDR3 regions. TCRdb processed the multiplex PCR reads anew with MiXCR; each CDR3 protein has one entry. The sample includes 350,000 to 450,000 distinct CDR3 sequences, about 15% seen only once; the top ten take about 8.2%. The same data also went into a second study, on T cells in Graves' hyperthyroidism and ophthalmopathy.

The sequenced sample was peripheral blood mononuclear cells (PBMCs), obtained at new diagnosis, from a patient treated with antithyroid drugs. These receptor sequences come from a middle-aged woman with Graves disease.

The chain carries TRBV19 and TRBJ2-5; D call uncertain. The CDR3 sequence is 14 residues long. Germline V lookup: CDR1 LNHDA, CDR2 SQIVND (reference sequence). V was clipped by 5 bases and J by 3 bases, with 13 bases between them. This chain's CDR3 is CASSSPQIEETQYF. CDR3 nucleotide sequence: TGTGCCAGTAGTTCTCCACAGATAGAAGAGACCCAGTACTTC.

This clonotype was seen at least ten times. This chain joins TRBV27 and TRBJ1-5; D uncertain. V was trimmed by 5 bases and J by 3 bases, leaving 8 bases between them. Germline values: CDR1 MNHEY, CDR2 SMNVEV (reference sequence). There are 13 residues in the CDR3. The CDR3, as DNA: TGTGCCAGCAGTACACGGGACAATCAGCCCCAGCATTTT. It encodes CASSTRDNQPQHF.

This clonotype was counted at least ten times. The rearrangement links TRBV12-3 or TRBV12-4 to TRBJ2-5, with TRBD1 as a possible D gene (6 bases). The germline V and J ends were trimmed by 6 bases and 5 bases, with 13 bases remaining between them. The CDR3 runs 13 residues. The DNA of the CDR3 is TGTGCCAGCAGCTTATCAGGGGAGGAGACCCAGTACTTC. Translated, it gives CASSLSGEETQYF.

This clonotype appeared many times. This rearrangement joins TRBV29-1 to TRBJ2-1; 10 nucleotides agree with TRBD1. The trim removed 7 bases at V and 6 bases at J, leaving 6 bases unmatched. The CDR3 has 13 residues. Germline assignment: CDR1 SQVTM and CDR2 ANQGSEA. The CDR3 is CSARQGASNEQFF. The CDR3 DNA reads TGCAGCGCGAGACAGGGGGCTTCCAATGAGCAGTTCTTC.

This clonotype came up many times. V gene TRBV27 combines with J gene TRBJ2-3; D possibly corresponds to TRBD2 (5 bases). V dropped 1 base and J dropped 1 base, with 15 bases sitting between them. The CDR3 has 17 amino acids. Per the germline V gene, CDR1 is MNHEY and CDR2 is SMNVEV (reference sequence). The CDR3: CASSLFPSQTRTDTQYF. The CDR3 DNA is TGTGCCAGCAGTTTATTTCCTAGCCAAACCCGCACAGATACGCAGTATTTT.

The CDR3 DNA reads as TGTGCCATCATGGGGGGACAGGGCTATGGCTACACCTTC. This encodes CAIMGGQGYGYTF. The chain combines TRBV10-3 with TRBJ1-2, with TRBD1 identical over 9 bases. CDR1 is ENHRY and CDR2 is SYGVKD in the germline V gene. The V and J ends lost 7 bases and 4 bases, in that order; junction bases with no gene match: 4. This CDR3 comprises 13 residues.

This clonotype was observed many times. V usage is TRBV28 and J usage is TRBJ2-5; 7 bases align to TRBD1. The CDR3 extends over 14 amino acids. Germline assignment: CDR1 MDHEN and CDR2 SYDVKM. V was clipped by 6 bases and J by 4 bases; unmatched bases: 8. CDR3 residues: CASRYRQGGETQYF. CDR3 in DNA: TGTGCCAGCAGATATAGACAGGGTGGAGAGACCCAGTACTTC.

This clonotype was counted ten times or more. The rearrangement joins TRBV20-1 to TRBJ1-4; maybe TRBD1 (5 bases). The CDR3 extends over 15 amino acids. Trimming took 7 bases from V and 7 from J, leaving 22 bases between them. CDR1 is DFQATT, CDR2 SNEGSKA, per germline (reference sequence). CDR3 sequence: CSVWGGLAASEKLFF. CDR3 nucleotide sequence: TGCAGTGTTTGGGGCGGCCTGGCGGCTTCTGAAAAACTGTTTTTT.

In its sample, this clonotype was seen many times. The CDR3 reads CASSVSQLNTEAFF. The CDR3 DNA is TGTGCCAGCAGTGTTAGTCAGTTGAACACTGAAGCTTTCTTT. The chain uses TRBV2 and TRBJ1-1, with D uncertain. Trimming removed 4 bases from V and 0 bases from J, with 9 bases in between. This CDR3 has 14 amino acids. From germline, CDR1 is SNHLY and CDR2 FYNNEI.

The rearrangement uses TRBV5-4 and TRBJ2-1, with TRBD2 as a possible D gene (7 bases). CDR1 is SGHNT, CDR2 YYREEE, per germline (reference sequence). The CDR3 runs to 16 residues. V lost 6 bases, J lost 4 bases, and 20 bases lay in between. The CDR3 spells CASNFRGGTSYNEQFF. The CDR3 nucleotides are TGTGCCAGCAACTTTAGGGGGGGGACATCTTACAATGAGCAGTTCTTC.